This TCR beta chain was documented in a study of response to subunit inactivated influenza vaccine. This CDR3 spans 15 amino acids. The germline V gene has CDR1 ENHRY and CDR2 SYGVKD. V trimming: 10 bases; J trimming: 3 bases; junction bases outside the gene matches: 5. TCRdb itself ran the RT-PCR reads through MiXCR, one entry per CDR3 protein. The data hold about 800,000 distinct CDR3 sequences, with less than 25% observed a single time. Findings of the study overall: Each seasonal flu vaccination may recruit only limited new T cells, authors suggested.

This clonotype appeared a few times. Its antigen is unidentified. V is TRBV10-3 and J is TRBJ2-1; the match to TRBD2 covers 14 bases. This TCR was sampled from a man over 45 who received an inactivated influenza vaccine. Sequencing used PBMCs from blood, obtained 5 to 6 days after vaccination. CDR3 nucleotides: TGTGCCACCGGGACTAGCGGGAGTCTCTACAATGAGCAGTTCTTC. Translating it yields CATGTSGSLYNEQFF.